This TCR beta chain was recorded in a study of blood T cell repertoires in COVID-19. Study summary: Samples came from the United States, Italy and Spain, spanning acute and convalescent COVID-19. The cDNA or gDNA used as material had been derived from T cells, B-cell-depleted T cells, or PBMCs.

CDR3 length: 14 residues. Per the germline V gene, CDR1 is SGHNT and CDR2 is YYREEE (reference sequence). As handled by the study authors: For nucleated cells, counts were estimated from reference gene primer amplification. TCRdb keeps only in-frame clones here, not all; method: immunoSEQ multiplex PCR. For V, J and clone size, that table is used; D and trimming come from the DNA. The sample has about 11,000 clones, just under 85% seen once. J is TRBJ2-5 and V is TRBV5-4, with D possibly TRBD1 on 6 matching bases. Matching the DNA end better, TRBJ2-7 makes the J call doubtful. Sequencing was done on a sample of peripheral blood. The TCR was taken from a man aged 45 to 65 with active COVID-19. The CDR3 DNA follows: TGTGCCAGCAGCTTTTCAGGGGCGTACTACGAGCAGTACTTC. It specifies CASSFSGAYYEQYF.